These 27 T cell receptor beta chains were all obtained from the same sample, sequenced in a study of beta chain features in type 1 diabetes. Findings of the study overall: Significant though moderate, a shortening of TCRB CDR3s appeared in all four CD4+ subsets of Type 1 diabetes patients.

cDNA synthesis used the whole RNA isolate, giving expressed TCRB sequences. Profiling relied on immunoSEQ multiplex PCR, and the TCRdb table lists in-frame clones only, not all of them. The profile shows about 340,000 clones, approximately 9.7% of them singletons. Their recognized antigens are unknown. Sequencing input: central memory CD4+ T cells from blood. Every receptor here comes from a man under 40 with type 1 diabetes.

This clone was seen at least ten times. This chain connects TRBV19 to TRBJ2-3; perhaps D is TRBD1 or TRBD2 (5 bases each). V lost 8 bases and J lost 4, with 10 bases in between. CDR1 LNHDA and CDR2 SQIVND come from the germline V gene (reference sequence). The length of the CDR3 is 12 residues. For the CDR3, the DNA is TGTGCCAGTTCCAGGGACGCAGATACGCAGTATTTT. Its protein is CASSRDADTQYF.

The chain recombines TRBV7-2 with TRBJ2-7, with a possible D match to TRBD2 (6 bases). The CDR3 is 13 amino acids. The V end lost 3 bases, the J end lost 3 bases, and 9 bases lay between the germline ends. CDR1 and CDR2 from the germline V gene are SGHTA and FQGNSA. CDR3 DNA: TGTGCCAGCAGCTTGGGGACTGGCTACGAGCAGTACTTC. This sequence encodes CASSLGTGYEQYF.

The chain couples TRBV19 to TRBJ2-7; D assignment may be TRBD1 or TRBD2 (5 bases each). The V end was cut by 1 base, the J end by 1 base, with 11 bases between. CDR3 length equals 15 residues. Looked up from germline, CDR1 is LNHDA and CDR2 is SQIVND (reference sequence). The CDR3 DNA sequence: TGTGCCAGTAGTATAGCCGGGACCTCATCCTACGAGCAGTACTTC. The encoded protein is CASSIAGTSSYEQYF.

This sequence joins TRBV7-6 and TRBJ2-3; the D gene is possibly TRBD2 (6 bases). CDR3 length: 13 residues. The ends were cut back, 5 bases at V and 5 bases at J, with 11 bases in the middle. Germline values: CDR1 SGHVS, CDR2 FNYEAQ. CDR3 region: CASSQNSGDTQYF. The CDR3 bases are TGTGCCAGCAGCCAAAATAGCGGAGATACGCAGTATTTT.

This clone was observed many times. The J gene is TRBJ2-5, the V gene TRBV4-3; weak D call: TRBD2 (7 bases). The CDR3 is 15 amino acids. The germline CDR1 and CDR2 sequences are LGHNA and YSLEER. Trimming left V 4 bases short and J 1 base short, with 13 bases between. The CDR3 here is CASSPTGGPQETQYF. Here the CDR3 DNA reads TGCGCCAGCAGCCCCACGGGGGGCCCCCAAGAGACCCAGTACTTC.

This CDR3 reads CASRGGQGARGYTF. The CDR3 DNA reads TGTGCCAGCAGAGGGGGACAGGGGGCCCGTGGCTACACCTTC. The rearrangement uses TRBV6-5 and TRBJ1-2; 12 bases align to TRBD1. V was clipped by 6 bases and J by 7 bases; unmatched bases: 6. Germline-derived CDR1 and CDR2 are MNHEY and SVGAGI. This CDR3 is 14 amino acids long.

The chain employs TRBV11-2 and TRBJ1-1, with TRBD1 matching over 10 bases. The J segment lost 1 base and the V segment lost 3 bases, leaving 8 bases of the junction unmatched. CDR1 SGHAT and CDR2 FQNNGV come from the germline V gene. This CDR3 region has 17 residues. CDR3 amino acids: CASSLGTGVVGNTEAFF. CDR3 in DNA: TGTGCCAGCAGCTTGGGGACAGGGGTTGTGGGGAACACTGAAGCTTTCTTT.

This clone occurred many times. CDR3 amino acids: CASRAQGNLNIQYF. CDR3 DNA: TGTGCCAGCAGAGCTCAGGGGAACCTGAACATTCAGTACTTC. The chain is built from TRBV2 and TRBJ2-4; TRBD1 is a possible D gene (6 bases). CDR3 length equals 14 residues. V lost 6 bases to trimming and J lost 7 bases, with 16 bases between them. Germline V gene lookup returns CDR1 SNHLY and CDR2 FYNNEI. Filled out from reference TRBV2 and TRBJ2-4, the complete variable domain reads EPEVTQTPSHQVTQMGQEVILRCVPISNHLYFYWYRQILGQKVEFLVSFYNNEISEKSEIFDDQFSVERPDGSNFTLKIRSTKLEDSAMYFCASRAQGNLNIQYFGAGTRLSVL.

This clone occurred a few times. This rearrangement joins TRBV30 to TRBJ1-5; no firm D call. Germline CDR1 reads GTSNPN; CDR2 reads SVGIG (reference sequence). V shed 3 bases and J shed 7 bases, with 13 bases lying between them. This CDR3 has 13 amino acids. The CDR3 DNA follows: TGTGCCTGGAGCCCGACTTCGGGACAGCCCCAGCATTTT. Protein sequence: CAWSPTSGQPQHF.

In regard to this clone: The sample carries other DNA sequences with the same CDR3. The genes are TRBV2 and TRBJ1-5; possible D gene TRBD1, 5 bases. The CDR3 has 14 residues. The germline V gene has CDR1 SNHLY and CDR2 FYNNEI. The V gene lost 2 bases and the J gene lost 4 bases, with 9 bases spanning the gap. The CDR3 here is CASSEQGGNQPQHF. The CDR3 bases are TGTGCCAGCAGTGAACAGGGAGGGAATCAGCCCCAGCATTTT. Supplemented by reference TRBV2 and TRBJ1-5, the full variable domain reads EPEVTQTPSHQVTQMGQEVILRCVPISNHLYFYWYRQILGQKVEFLVSFYNNEISEKSEIFDDQFSVERPDGSNFTLKIRSTKLEDSAMYFCASSEQGGNQPQHFGDGTRLSIL.

The chain recombines TRBV6-1 with TRBJ2-7; D may be TRBD1 (5 bases). Trimming took 7 bases from V and 0 from J, leaving 13 bases between them. The V gene's germline CDR1 is MNHNS and CDR2 SASEGT. The CDR3 loop spans 14 amino acids. The CDR3 spells CASTPTVSSYEQYF. CDR3 nucleotides: TGTGCCAGCACCCCGACAGTTTCCTCCTACGAGCAGTACTTC.

This clone was seen a few times. The V gene is TRBV5-6, the J gene TRBJ1-4; D unresolved. Germline V CDR1 and CDR2: SGHDT, YYEEEE. The CDR3 spans 12 residues. Trimming pared 4 bases from V and 5 bases from J, leaving 6 bases between. The DNA for the CDR3 is TGTGCCAGCAGCGCGGGAAATGAAAAACTGTTTTTT. Translated, it gives CASSAGNEKLFF.

In its sample, this clone was seen a few times. The genes are TRBV6-5 and TRBJ2-3; possible D gene TRBD2, 5 bases. This CDR3 spans 14 amino acids. The V gene's germline CDR1 is MNHEY and CDR2 SVGAGI. V shed 6 bases and J shed 4 bases, with 14 bases lying between them. CDR3 in amino acids: CASREAGFADTQYF. CDR3 bases: TGTGCCAGCAGAGAGGCGGGTTTCGCAGATACGCAGTATTTT.

This clone turned up a few times. The chain has TRBV9 and TRBJ1-2; D not resolved. The V gene's germline CDR1 is SGDLS and CDR2 YYNGEE. The CDR3 totals 12 residues. Trimming pared 0 bases from V and 3 bases from J, leaving 3 bases between. CDR3 in amino acids: CASSVVDYGYTF. The CDR3 DNA reads TGTGCCAGCAGCGTAGTCGACTATGGCTACACCTTC.

The chain recombines TRBV6-6 with TRBJ1-1, with D hard to call. Germline CDR1 MNHNY, CDR2 SVGAGI (reference sequence). This CDR3 has 14 residues. V dropped 6 bases and J dropped 2 bases, with 13 bases sitting between them. The CDR3 coding sequence is TGTGCCAGCAGGTGGGCAGGAGTAAACACTGAAGCTTTCTTT. This encodes CASRWAGVNTEAFF.

This clone was detected a few times. The V and J genes are TRBV7-6 and TRBJ2-2; D uncertain. Germline lookup yields CDR1 SGHVS and CDR2 FNYEAQ. The CDR3 length is 14 residues. Trimming left V 0 bases short and J 4 bases short, with 6 bases between. The CDR3 region is CASSLAGGTGELFF. In DNA form, the CDR3 reads TGTGCCAGCAGCTTAGCGGGCGGCACCGGGGAGCTGTTTTTT.

The J gene is TRBJ2-4, the V gene TRBV2; TRBD1 matches 8 bases. The CDR3 length is 13 residues. J lost 5 bases, V lost 9 bases, and 6 bases had no gene match. CDR1 SNHLY and CDR2 FYNNEI come from the germline V gene. In nucleotides, the CDR3 is TGTGCCAGGGGACAGGCCCCCCAAAACATTCAGTACTTC. This gives the protein CARGQAPQNIQYF.

The chain carries TRBV7-9 and TRBJ2-3; TRBD1 or TRBD2 may be the D gene (5 bases each). The length of the CDR3 is 14 residues. Germline CDR1 is SEHNR and CDR2 is FQNEAQ (reference sequence). The V end was cut by 0 bases, the J end by 6 bases, with 10 bases between. The CDR3 nucleotides read TGTGCCAGCAGCTTAGCGGGGGTTCGGGATACGCAGTATTTT. As protein: CASSLAGVRDTQYF.

Here the CDR3 reads CASSYQGLSGANVLTF. Here the CDR3 DNA reads TGTGCCAGCAGTTACCAGGGCCTTTCTGGGGCCAACGTCCTGACTTTC. The chain has TRBV6-5 and TRBJ2-6; a possible D gene is TRBD1 (5 bases). The CDR3 is made up of 16 amino acids. V shed 2 bases and J shed 1 base, with 9 bases lying between them. Germline V CDR1 and CDR2: MNHEY, SVGAGI.

Only a few counts were recorded for this clone. V gene TRBV14 combines with J gene TRBJ1-5; possibly TRBD1 for D (5 bases). Looked up from germline, CDR1 is SGHDN and CDR2 is FVKESK. The V gene lost 1 base and the J gene lost 0 bases, with 16 bases spanning the gap. The CDR3 runs 18 residues. The CDR3 reads CASSQGTRQTVSNQPQHF. CDR3 nucleotides: TGTGCCAGCAGCCAAGGAACCCGCCAGACAGTTAGCAATCAGCCCCAGCATTTT. Complete variable domain (other parts from reference TRBV14 and TRBJ1-5): EAGVTQFPSHSVIEKGQTVTLRCDPISGHDNLYWYRRVMGKEIKFLLHFVKESKQDESGMPNNRFLAERTGGTYSTLKVQPAELEDSGVYFCASSQGTRQTVSNQPQHFGDGTRLSIL.

This chain connects TRBV10-3 to TRBJ2-5; no clear D. Trimming removed 4 bases from V and 3 bases from J, with 6 bases in between. This CDR3 comprises 12 residues. Germline V CDR1 and CDR2: ENHRY, SYGVKD. CDR3 coding DNA: TGTGCCATCAGTGGTGACGAAGAGACCCAGTACTTC. This encodes CAISGDEETQYF.

This clone was seen only a few times. The chain carries TRBV7-9 and TRBJ2-2; D is ambiguous. This CDR3 has 15 amino acids. V dropped 1 base and J dropped 0 bases, with 6 bases sitting between them. CDR1 is SEHNR, CDR2 FQNEAQ, per germline (reference sequence). The CDR3 DNA reads TGTGCCAGCAGCTTAGGTCACGCGAACACCGGGGAGCTGTTTTTT. Amino acid sequence: CASSLGHANTGELFF.

This clone was observed at least ten times. The chain uses TRBV5-5 and TRBJ2-1; D is ambiguous. The CDR3 is 13 residues long. Per germline, CDR1 SGHKS and CDR2 YYEKEE (reference sequence). The V end lost 0 bases, the J end lost 5 bases, and 6 bases lay between the germline ends. CDR3 protein: CASSLEFDNEQFF. The CDR3 nucleotides are TGTGCCAGCAGCTTGGAGTTCGACAATGAGCAGTTCTTC. Using reference TRBV5-5 and TRBJ2-1 for the parts outside the CDR3, the full variable domain is DAGVTQSPTHLIKTRGQQVTLRCSPISGHKSVSWYQQVLGQGPQFIFQYYEKEERGRGNFPDRFSARQFPNYSSELNVNALLLGDSALYLCASSLEFDNEQFFGPGTRLTVL.

The CDR3 region has the DNA TGTGCCACCAGCAGAGGCGAAAAGGGGTACAATGAGCAGTTCTTC. Protein: CATSRGEKGYNEQFF. The chain links TRBV15 to TRBJ2-1, with a weak D call TRBD1 (5 bases). Germline CDR1 is LNHNV and CDR2 is YYDKDF (reference sequence). CDR3 size: 15 residues. The ends were cut back, 1 base at V and 4 bases at J, with 11 bases in the middle.

This clone was seen only a few times. The chain couples TRBV5-1 to TRBJ2-1; 12 positions agree with TRBD2. CDR1 is SGHRS and CDR2 is YFSETQ in the germline V gene. The CDR3 is 16 amino acids. The J segment lost 6 bases and the V segment lost 3 bases, leaving 7 bases of the junction unmatched. In DNA, the CDR3 is TGCGCCAGCAGCTGGAGGACTAGCGGGGTAGGCAATGAGCAGTTCTTC. Its protein is CASSWRTSGVGNEQFF.

This chain links TRBV4-1 with TRBJ2-5; D gene uncertain. Trimming left V 0 bases short and J 1 base short, with 6 bases between. This CDR3 spans 14 amino acids. Germline V gives CDR1 MGHRA, CDR2 YSYEKL. The CDR3: CASSQDSAQETQYF. Here the CDR3 DNA reads TGCGCCAGCAGCCAAGATTCAGCCCAAGAGACCCAGTACTTC.

The V and J genes are TRBV28 and TRBJ1-6; D gene uncertain. V was cut by 6 bases and J by 8 bases, with 5 bases left in between. Looked up from germline, CDR1 is MDHEN and CDR2 is SYDVKM. The CDR3 has 11 amino acids. CDR3 sequence (DNA): TGTGCCAGCAGAGCGCATTCACCCCTCCACTTT. Translated: CASRAHSPLHF. Looking up the rest from reference TRBV28 and TRBJ1-6 gives the full variable domain: DVKVTQSSRYLVKRTGEKVFLECVQDMDHENMFWYRQDPGLGLRLIYFSYDVKMKEKGDIPEGYSVSREKKERFSLILESASTNQTSMYLCASRAHSPLHFGNGTRLTVT.